The T cell receptor beta chain under discussion was sequenced for a study of cytomegalovirus exposure and HLA in healthy donors (dated by TCRdb to the late 2010s). Notes on the research overall: In an earlier analysis of 550 to 750 of the donors, 250 to 300 Gb of sequence data and some 100 million unique TCR beta sequences from 180 million or so T cells were reported. HLA typing included class I and class II loci at four-digit resolution. Across 398 genotyped donors of the cohort, an average of roughly 250,000 unique TCR beta nucleotide sequences per donor were sequenced, and 15% to 20% of those sequences were non-productive. A later analysis re-examined previously published TCR beta repertoires from 610 or so donors and added high-resolution HLA genotyping to investigate patterns of TCR occurrence. The number of typed donors differed by locus: roughly 629-640 for A, B, C, DRB1 and DQB1; 500 to 550 for DQA1; approximately 600 for DPA1; and some 430 for DPB1. Every repertoire in the discovery cohort had been generated on one and the same sequencing platform. Using immunosequencing, the study profiled T cell repertoires from 640 or so subjects and related those repertoires to cytomegalovirus serostatus. Donor age, sex, ethnicity and CMV serostatus were compiled together with the repertoire data. A few DR-DQ haplotypes were handled as single units for association and clustering because linkage in the cohort was strong. Among the roughly 400 genotyped donors, around 79% belonged to the genetic ancestry cluster associated with self-reported Caucasian donors. Along with the approximately 700-subject first cohort, a separate validation cohort of around 110 different subjects was used. An early release covering just under 650 HLA-typed donors comprised about 300 gigabases of sequencing data and tens of millions of unique TCR sequences. A later genetic analysis used genome-wide SNP genotypes for about three fifths of the roughly 700 donors, treating that subset as a discovery cohort. To decide whether each TCR beta V gene segment behaved as functional or pseudogenic, an earlier analysis of approximately 620 of the donors relied on high-throughput TCR beta sequencing. The study was designed to test whether signatures of past pathogen exposure could be identified by cataloging public T cell receptors. Rather than drawing on any new phenotypic data, the later analysis identified candidate immune exposures from TCR beta sequences and the way those sequences occurred across donors. The study combined high-throughput TCR immunosequencing, statistical association of individual TCRs with disease status, and machine learning to predict cytomegalovirus infection status. The full study reports these points: The classifier was reported to diagnose cytomegalovirus status with high specificity and sensitivity in both the original and validation cohorts. Most TCR sequences were seen in very few donors, while some public TCRs were found in many individuals. Most CMV-associated TCR beta chains appeared to be HLA-restricted in a later analysis, and the HLA associations seemed to be driven largely by CMV exposure. HLA typing was unavailable for some donors at each locus, so association tests used only the typed subset. In an earlier analysis of under 600 of the donors, most TCR beta V segments were observed in productive rearrangements about 87% or about 30% of the time, broadly matching IMGT annotations. In a later genetic analysis, fewer N-insertions in productive TCRs were reported among donors in an Asian-associated ancestry cluster than the approximately 630-donor mean. The earlier analysis of about 600 of the donors excluded fewer than 20 rarely observed V segments, including chromosome 9 orphons, because counts were too low. V-gene and J-gene trimming of TCR beta chains was associated with a missense DCLRE1C variant in a later genetic analysis, and the association was replicated in an independent cohort. In this cohort, only TCR beta chains were sequenced, and detectable features were limited by the absence of alpha or paired-chain data. In a later analysis, the rate of TCR association differed among HLA loci, with DRB1 alleles having the most associated TCRs and HLA-C alleles having the fewest. Roughly uniform sequencing depth across donors was assumed in presence/absence analyses, although this assumption may not hold. In the study, 150 to 200 TCR beta chains were listed as associated with cytomegalovirus. The authors suggested that the approach could potentially be extended to other disease states and immunological phenotypes. In a later analysis, 16,951 TCR beta sequences were associated with specific HLA alleles at a false discovery rate of 0.05. Correlated functional status among segregating V segments might be attributable to linkage disequilibrium, but an unknown experimental factor could not be ruled out. A later analysis reported that several top co-occurrence clusters appeared linked to parvovirus B19, influenza, CMV and Epstein-Barr virus. When HLA alleles, especially DR and DQ, strongly co-occurred, TCR associations were difficult to assign to individual alleles. A few of the identified cytomegalovirus-associated TCR beta chains were confirmed in vitro to be specific for cytomegalovirus antigens. Some IMGT-functional V segments, including TRBV6-2 and TRBV6-3, could not be distinguished by the 87-base-pair reads and were therefore excluded. A further reported finding was that TCR beta sequences accurately predicted the HLA-A and HLA-B alleles for most subjects in the first cohort. The only immune exposure information available for the cohort was CMV serostatus. A later analysis found that HLA-associated TCR beta chains were more clonally expanded and had lower generation probabilities than equally common non-associated chains. The sequencing pipeline was judged likely to have produced a cluster of highly shared sequence variants as a technical artifact.

The germline V gene encodes CDR1 LNHDA and CDR2 SQIVND (reference sequence). Measured from the cysteine to the phenylalanine, the CDR3 is 14 residues long. Only CDR3 DNA remains: 42 bases, in frame from the first base. The junction shows trimming of 3 bases on V and 2 bases on J, plus 11 bases between the germline ends. On this clone: The specificity of this receptor is unknown. The sample holds no much larger clone one base away, and base qualities are not on file.

The cohort consisted of 670 or so healthy bone marrow donors. At the time of sampling, all cohort members were nominally healthy, though unrecorded immune exposures were likely present. The donor was CMV seropositive and belonged to the group of 250 to 300 seropositive cohort members. Every donor gave a peripheral blood sample, and the peripheral blood mononuclear cells from that sample were used for TCR beta sequencing. The Qiagen DNeasy Blood Extraction Kit was used to extract genomic DNA from the blood cell samples. Library creation used the immunoSEQ multiplex PCR assay. For the multiplex PCR, a mixture combining 60 forward primers for TCR Vbeta segments and 13 reverse primers for TCR Jbeta segments was used. Amplification of the CDR3 region of rearranged TCR beta genes was performed with a multiplex PCR assay on genomic DNA. The amplified TCR beta libraries were sequenced on the Illumina HiSeq System as 87-base-pair reads. As for the authors' bioinformatics: In a later analysis, approximately 74 million unique TCR beta chains were counted across the 650 to 700 repertoires, and roughly 11 million of these chains were shared by at least two donors. Raw reads were error-corrected and collapsed into unique sequences with a nearest-neighbor algorithm that merged closely related sequences to remove PCR and sequencing errors. V, D and J gene segments were assigned by aligning CDR3 sequences to IMGT reference sequences. For a sequence to be retained, a match of at least six nucleotides was required to both a V gene segment and a J gene segment. Rearrangements were called productive when the CDR3 lacked stop codons and stayed in frame with V and J; all others were non-productive. CDR3 was defined according to IMGT convention as the region running from the second conserved V-encoded cysteine to the conserved J-encoded phenylalanine. The earlier analysis of about 570 of the donors excluded any sequence lacking an unambiguous match to a single V gene segment. An earlier analysis of some 610 of the donors called V segments functional above 56.7% productive rearrangements and segregating when the between-donor standard deviation exceeded 5%. A statistical classification framework was built for diagnosing cytomegalovirus status from the catalog of TCR beta chain sequences. V and J gene assignment, in a later analysis, came from comparing TCR nucleotide sequences with IMGT/GENE-DB human TR gene sequences. In a later analysis, CDR3 sequences and most-parsimonious VDJ recombination scenarios were assigned using the TCRdist pipeline. In a later analysis, each TCR beta chain was defined by its CDR3 amino acid sequence together with its V-gene family, and reads without a unique V-gene family were excluded. A later analysis removed several hundred highly shared, low-generation-probability nucleotide sequences to deal with suspected cross-contamination and a sequencing artifact. In a later analysis, a clonal expansion index was calculated for each public chain from normalized within-repertoire ranks of inferred template counts. Generation probabilities in a later analysis came from a VDJ recombination model fitted to out-of-frame rearrangements, and those results were checked against IGoR. A later analysis scored TCR-TCR, TCR-HLA and TCR-CMV co-occurrence with hypergeometric tests, applying a repertoire-size bias correction to TCR pairs. A later analysis estimated false discovery rates by permuting HLA or CMV assignments 20 times. A later analysis grouped co-occurring TCRs with DBSCAN, adding TCRdist sequence similarity when clustering within HLA-allele-positive subsets. Repertoires with fewer than 30,000 or more than 120,000 public chains were left out of co-occurrence clustering, as were about 5 repertoires with anomalous nucleotide sharing. TCRdb took this table from immuneACCESS and kept in-frame rearrangements with V and J called. Such tables lack part of the clones; where checked against another copy, unresolved V genes explain under half of the gap, and the rest is unexplained. V and J calls and clone size are copied from that table; D and trimming were computed from the DNA. This sample is represented by about 130,000 clones; over 70% of them were singletons. 3.5% to 4% of the sample lies in the top ten.

Sequenced input: PBMCs. The chain links TRBV19 with TRBJ2-7; possibly the D gene is TRBD2, per 5 matching bases. This TCR derives from a young man in good health and CMV-seropositive. The CDR3 region: CASSIGLRTYEQYF. Here is the DNA: TGTGCCAGTAGTATCGGACTTCGCACCTACGAGCAGTACTTC.